The 17 T cell receptor beta chains listed next were all sequenced from one sample in a study of blood T cells in healthy people across ages. A second about 7 to 11 cycle PCR used barcoded and J-beta primers. TCRdb re-derived calls from the 5' RACE reads in MiXCR, one entry per CDR3 protein. The table has a few hundred thousand distinct CDR3 sequences, 50% to 60% seen once; the top ten hold roughly 51%. Sequencing used blood. All receptors come from a man in his 60s in good health.

This clonotype has a single count. The V and J genes are TRBV29-1 and TRBJ1-4; no definite D call. The CDR3 covers 13 residues. From germline, CDR1 is SQVTM and CDR2 ANQGSEA. Trimming pared 7 bases from V and 4 bases from J, leaving 13 bases between. This chain's CDR3 is CSASPVHNEKLFF. CDR3 DNA: TGCAGCGCCTCCCCGGTCCATAATGAAAAACTGTTTTTT.

The chain carries TRBV7-2 and TRBJ2-7, with 8 bases lining up with TRBD2. Trimming removed 0 bases from V and 2 bases from J; junction bases left unmatched: 0. CDR3 length equals 14 residues. CDR1 and CDR2 from the germline V gene are SGHTA and FQGNSA. The CDR3 is CASSLASGTYEQYF. The CDR3 DNA reads as TGTGCCAGCAGCTTAGCTAGCGGGACCTACGAGCAGTACTTC.

This chain joins TRBV3-1 and TRBJ2-3; D may be TRBD2 (6 bases). The ends were cut back, 1 base at V and 2 bases at J, with 13 bases in the middle. The CDR3 sequence is 16 residues long. Germline assignment: CDR1 LGHDT and CDR2 YNNKEL (reference sequence). CDR3 coding DNA: TGTGCCAGCAGCCAAGGGAGGCGGGGCTACACAGATACGCAGTATTTT. Translated, it gives CASSQGRRGYTDTQYF.

Comments on this clonotype: A much larger clone differs by one base, so this may be a read error. V gene TRBV5-1 combines with J gene TRBJ1-2; D remains ambiguous. From germline, CDR1 is SGHRS and CDR2 YFSETQ. The CDR3 extends over 16 amino acids. V was shortened by 4 bases and J by 7 bases, with 23 bases between the two germline ends. DNA of the CDR3: TGCGCCAGCAGCCCGTTAAGTGGCTTGGAAAGCTGTGGCTACACCTTC. It encodes CASSPLSGLESCGYTF. Drawing the rest from reference TRBV5-1 and TRBJ1-2, the complete variable domain is KAGVTQTPRYLIKTRGQQVTLSCSPISGHRSVSWYQQTPGQGLQFLFEYFSETQRNKGNFPGRFSGRQFSNSRSEMNVSTLELGDSALYLCASSPLSGLESCGYTFGSGTRLTVV.

J is TRBJ1-4 and V is TRBV7-9; D unresolved. CDR1 and CDR2 (germline): SEHNR, FQNEAQ (reference sequence). This CDR3 comprises 13 residues. V lost 5 bases and J lost 6, with 10 bases in between. In DNA, the CDR3 is TGTGCCAGCAGCCCACGGACGGATGAAAAACTGTTTTTT. Its protein product is CASSPRTDEKLFF. Full variable domain (rest looked up from reference TRBV7-9 and TRBJ1-4): DTGVSQNPRHKITKRGQNVTFRCDPISEHNRLYWYRQTLGQGPEFLTYFQNEAQLEKSRLLSDRFSAERPKGSFSTLEIQRTEQGDSAMYLCASSPRTDEKLFFGSGTQLSVL.

The rearrangement uses TRBV20-1 and TRBJ2-1; 12 bases agree with TRBD1. Germline CDR1 and CDR2: DFQATT and SNEGSKA (reference sequence). This CDR3 contains 16 residues. The V gene end was trimmed by 0 bases and the J gene end by 6 bases; junction bases not matched to a gene: 6. The CDR3 coding sequence is TGCAGTGCTAGAGATGCACGGGACAGGGGGCTCAATGAGCAGTTCTTC. It encodes CSARDARDRGLNEQFF.

The gene calls are TRBV11-2 and TRBJ2-3, with TRBD2 matching over 8 bases. Germline-derived CDR1 and CDR2 are SGHAT and FQNNGV. Unmatched junction bases numbered 9, after V lost 4 bases and J lost 3 bases. The CDR3 runs to 16 residues. The CDR3 loop reads CASSSAERGSTDTQYF. In DNA form, the CDR3 reads TGTGCCAGCAGCTCCGCCGAGCGGGGGTCGACAGATACGCAGTATTTT.

The CDR3 loop reads CASSAMITRVDNEQFF. Here the CDR3 DNA reads TGTGCCAGCAGTGCCATGATCACTAGAGTGGACAATGAGCAGTTCTTC. V usage is TRBV9 and J usage is TRBJ2-1; D possibly corresponds to TRBD2 (5 bases). This CDR3 contains 16 residues. V gave up 5 bases and J gave up 5 bases, with 20 bases separating them. Germline CDR1 reads SGDLS; CDR2 reads YYNGEE. Using reference TRBV9 and TRBJ2-1 for the parts outside the CDR3, the full variable domain is DSGVTQTPKHLITATGQRVTLRCSPRSGDLSVYWYQQSLDQGLQFLIQYYNGEERAKGNILERFSAQQFPDLHSELNLSSLELGDSALYFCASSAMITRVDNEQFFGPGTRLTVL.

The CDR3 DNA reads TGTGCCAGCAGTTACTCGGCAGGCAGGATGAACACTGAAGCTTTCTTT. It translates to CASSYSAGRMNTEAFF. This chain links TRBV6-5 with TRBJ1-1; D not certain. Trimming took 0 bases from V and 0 from J, leaving 11 bases between them. Germline CDR1 reads MNHEY; CDR2 reads SVGAGI. The CDR3 totals 16 residues.

The chain employs TRBV6-5 and TRBJ2-7; D call uncertain. V was shortened by 7 bases and J by 0 bases, with 16 bases between the two germline ends. Per the germline V gene, CDR1 is MNHEY and CDR2 is SVGAGI. The CDR3 extends over 15 amino acids. Written as DNA, the CDR3 is TGTGCCAGCACCAAAGGTTTGCTTTACTCCTACGAGCAGTACTTC. Amino acids: CASTKGLLYSYEQYF.

This chain uses TRBV10-3 with TRBJ1-2, with TRBD1 matching over 7 bases. CDR1 and CDR2 from the germline V gene are ENHRY and SYGVKD. The length of the CDR3 is 13 residues. After removal of 6 bases from V and 7 bases from J, the junction contained 8 bases not matched to a gene. DNA for the CDR3: TGTGCCATCAGGAGGGAGGGGGCTCCTGGCTACACCTTC. Translation gives CAIRREGAPGYTF.

There are a few counts of this clonotype. The chain recombines TRBV7-2 with TRBJ2-7; TRBD2 might be the D (5 bases). V dropped 5 bases and J dropped 3 bases, with 14 bases sitting between them. The CDR3 contains 14 residues. The germline V gene encodes CDR1 SGHTA and CDR2 FQGNSA. CDR3 residues: CASSGHVTNYEQYF. CDR3 coding DNA: TGTGCCAGCAGCGGGCATGTGACTAACTACGAGCAGTACTTC.

V and J are TRBV28 and TRBJ1-2; D not certain. CDR1 MDHEN and CDR2 SYDVKM come from the germline V gene. CDR3 length: 12 amino acids. V was trimmed by 5 bases and J by 9 bases, leaving 13 bases between them. Here the CDR3 reads CASSADRWSYTF. In nucleotides, the CDR3 is TGTGCCAGCAGTGCCGACCGCTGGAGCTACACCTTC.

The genes are TRBV12-3 or TRBV12-4 and TRBJ2-1; 8 nucleotides line up with TRBD2. The CDR3 spans 15 residues. Germline trimming cut 1 base from V and 6 bases from J; bases unmatched to any gene: 5. The CDR3: CASSLGLRGANEQFF. Here the CDR3 DNA reads TGTGCCAGCAGTTTAGGTTTGCGGGGGGCCAATGAGCAGTTCTTC.

This clonotype has a single count. The CDR3 DNA follows: TGTGCCAGCATCCACAGCTCCTACGAGCAGTACTTC. Translation: CASIHSSYEQYF. This sequence joins TRBV28 and TRBJ2-7; D uncertain. V lost 7 bases and J 0 bases, leaving 7 bases between the germline ends. CDR3 length: 12 residues. The germline CDR1 and CDR2 sequences are MDHEN and SYDVKM.

This clonotype was detected only a few times. The chain uses TRBV5-1 and TRBJ2-7; possible D gene TRBD1, 6 bases. The germline V gene encodes CDR1 SGHRS and CDR2 YFSETQ. This CDR3 contains 14 residues. V lost 4 bases and J lost 5, with 16 bases in between. Here the CDR3 DNA reads TGCGCCAGCAGCACTGGACAGACGGGGAACGAGCAGTACTTC. It translates to CASSTGQTGNEQYF. Full variable domain (missing parts from reference TRBV5-1 and TRBJ2-7): KAGVTQTPRYLIKTRGQQVTLSCSPISGHRSVSWYQQTPGQGLQFLFEYFSETQRNKGNFPGRFSGRQFSNSRSEMNVSTLELGDSALYLCASSTGQTGNEQYFGPGTRLTVT.

With regard to this clonotype: One end of the junction varies from germline; a read error may be responsible. This chain links TRBV2 with TRBJ2-5; D is undetermined. CDR3 length: 14 amino acids. Germline lookup yields CDR1 SNHLY and CDR2 FYNNEI. The CDR3: CDSSRNLGGETQYF. CDR3 sequence (DNA): TGTGACAGCAGCCGGAACTTAGGCGGAGAGACCCAGTACTTC.